This TCR beta chain was documented in a study of cytomegalovirus exposure and HLA in healthy donors. The PCR made use of 60 Vbeta and 13 Jbeta primers. Original processing methods: Unique TCR beta chains totaled roughly 79 million in a later count, with approximately 11 million of them shared. Repertoires were generated with immunoSEQ multiplex PCR, while TCRdb's copy carries only in-frame clones and drops some. V and J calls and clone size are copied from that table; D and trimming were computed from the DNA. This sample has more than 95,000 clones, with 78% found just once. The CDR3 is made up of 15 amino acids. Germline CDR1 and CDR2: LGHNA and YSLEER. Trimming shortened V by 3 bases and J by 0 bases, and 11 bases separated the two germline ends. This clone was recorded a few times.

The sequence was obtained from a woman between 35 and 50 years old in good health and CMV-seronegative. V usage is TRBV4-3 and J usage is TRBJ1-1; a possible D gene is TRBD1 (5 bases). The material sequenced was PBMCs. CDR3 coding DNA: TGCGCCAGCAGCCACCGCGCGGGGCTGAACACTGAAGCTTTCTTT. It specifies CASSHRAGLNTEAFF.